This T cell receptor beta chain was identified in a study of T cell changes during pregnancy in multiple sclerosis. This table comes from immunoSEQ multiplex PCR, and its TCRdb copy is limited to in-frame clones, with some not included. The table has about 93,000 clones, 91% seen once. This receptor was obtained from a female donor with multiple sclerosis, enrolled in a pregnancy study. The source was peripheral blood, collected before pregnancy.

The CDR3 reads CASSVGTASYEQYF. Written as DNA, the CDR3 is TGTGCCAGCAGCGTTGGGACAGCCTCCTACGAGCAGTACTTC. V and J are TRBV9 and TRBJ2-7, with TRBD1 matching over 7 bases. This CDR3 has 14 residues. The germline V gene has CDR1 SGDLS and CDR2 YYNGEE. Trimming cost V 2 bases and J 0 bases; bases outside gene matches: 2.